The clone carrying this T cell receptor beta chain occurred once. Its specificity is not known. The CDR3 length is 14 residues. V was trimmed by 1 base and J by 8 bases, leaving 14 bases between them. Germline assignment: CDR1 MNHNY and CDR2 SVGAGI (reference sequence). This sample was included in a study of graft-versus-host responses after intestinal transplantation. Assay used: immunoSEQ multiplex PCR; TCRdb lists only in-frame clones, some missing. Of over 55,000 clones listed, about 90% are singletons. V is TRBV6-6 and J is TRBJ1-1, with D perhaps matching TRBD1 (5 bases). The TCR originated in a human donor who received an intestinal transplant. The sample in question was unstimulated CD8+ T cells sorted from spleen or lymph node cells, obtained before intestinal transplant. CDR3 in amino acids: CASSYWVSGKEAFF. CDR3 sequence (DNA): TGTGCCAGCAGTTACTGGGTGTCAGGGAAAGAAGCTTTCTTT.